This T cell receptor beta chain was identified in a study of brain T cells in children with intractable seizures. General study findings and limits: Viral specificity was inferred only from CDR3 similarity; HCMV serostatus was unknown. Absence of clones before surgery may stem from lower sequencing depth.

Surgery cases with the highest brain T cell transcript signatures were chosen for sequencing. Pre-surgery treatment included at least one anti-epileptic drug. Notes on this clone: Its antigen is not identified.

Method: immunoSEQ multiplex PCR; TCRdb's copy keeps in-frame clones and lacks some. Here the sample spans about 41,000 clones, roughly 90% being singletons. Sequenced material: peripheral blood, taken at surgery. The TCR originated in a girl aged 2 to 10 with tuberous sclerosis and intractable seizures.

The CDR3 bases are TGCGCCAGCAGCCCAAGACGGGACAGGGTTTCCGGCTACACCTTC. The encoded protein is CASSPRRDRVSGYTF. The rearrangement joins TRBV4-1 to TRBJ1-2, with 9 nucleotides matching TRBD1. The CDR3 extends over 15 amino acids. In germline, CDR1 is MGHRA, CDR2 YSYEKL. The trim removed 4 bases at V and 8 bases at J, leaving 11 bases unmatched.